This TCR beta chain was sequenced during a study of immunodeficiency (dated by TCRdb to between 2019 and 2020). About the investigation overall: To search for oligoclonality and VDJ recombination defects, the researchers carried out a repertoire analysis. General conclusions and limits of the study: Severe oligoclonality, as judged by top-100 and total clonotype frequencies, was observed in patient CD8+ T cells but not in patient CD4+ T cells. In the entropy comparisons of patients versus healthy controls, patients were shown as n=3 (open circles), and an effect on thymic development was only suggested as possible. V-J pairing and productive entropy in CD4+ T cells appeared similar in patients and controls.

CD3+CD4+ T cells were sorted from fresh PBMCs before TCR sequencing. Genomic DNA was extracted with the QIAamp DNA Blood Mini Kit and sent for immunoSEQ repertoire analysis. Using a standard quantity of genomic DNA template, multiplex PCR was run to amplify the CDR3 regions. An Illumina platform was used to sequence the PCR products. In the source study's methods: Alignment of sequences to a reference was performed, and V, D and J gene definitions were taken from IMGT. A nearest-neighbor clustering algorithm merged closely related sequences to remove PCR and sequencing errors. V, D and J usage in productive unique and total sequences was analyzed using ImmunoSEQ Analyzer tools and R version 3.6.1. This is the immuneACCESS table as TCRdb keeps it, with only in-frame sequences that have V and J called. A part of the clones is gone; compared with another copy, unresolved V genes explain less than half, and the rest is unexplained. The V and J calls and clone size are taken from that table; D and trimming were inferred from the DNA. The sample yields approximately 800 clones; roughly 90% were counted once. The ten biggest clones cover 1.5% to 2% of the sample.

The V and J ends are trimmed by 3 bases and 4 bases, leaving 7 bases between them. The germline V gene (reference sequence) provides CDR1 SEHNR and CDR2 FQNEAQ. Including cysteine and phenylalanine, the CDR3 has 13 amino acids. Only the CDR3 DNA is retained, 39 bases long and in frame from the first base. As concerns this clone: Its antigen is still unknown. The input lacks base qualities; no much larger clone sits a single base away.

This chain is built from TRBV7-9 and TRBJ1-3, with the D segment identity uncertain. This TCR came from a human donor in good health. Sequencing input: CD4+ T cells from blood. The CDR3 region reads CASSLRRGNTIYF. The bases are TGTGCCAGCAGCTTGCGGAGAGGAAACACCATATATTTT. Joined to the reference TRBV7-9 and TRBJ1-3 proteins, this CDR3 gives the full variable domain: DTGVSQNPRHKITKRGQNVTFRCDPISEHNRLYWYRQTLGQGPEFLTYFQNEAQLEKSRLLSDRFSAERPKGSFSTLEIQRTEQGDSAMYLCASSLRRGNTIYFGEGSWLTVV.